This T cell receptor (beta chain) is from a study of blood T cells in healthy people across ages. Study observations and caveats: In older individuals, TCR beta diversity per million T cells was lower, falling roughly linearly with age. Diversity of TCR beta correlated strongly with naive T cell percentage.

The germline V gene encodes CDR1 SGHTA and CDR2 FQGNSA. Trimming took off 3 bases at V and 4 bases at J, with 12 bases between the two ends. The CDR3 covers 14 residues. The use of a sample-barcoded 5' primer and a J-beta primer mix characterized a second PCR of roughly 6 to 11 cycles. TCRdb analysed the 5' RACE reads with MiXCR anew, one entry per CDR3 protein. Here the sample spans 380,000 or so distinct CDR3 sequences, 52% being singletons. Ranging in age from roughly 6 to 100, the donors were healthy Caucasian individuals from Russia. Every sample yielded at least 6 million isolated PBMCs. Only a few counts were recorded for this clonotype. Its target is unknown.

The origin of this receptor is a man between 60 and 75 years old in good health. V gene TRBV7-2 combines with J gene TRBJ1-2; no clear D. The sample taken for sequencing was blood. This chain's CDR3 is CASSFQRHLYGYTF. Here the CDR3 DNA reads TGTGCCAGCAGCTTCCAGCGCCATCTCTATGGCTACACCTTC.